This TCR beta chain emerged from a study of T and B cells in COVID-19 patients. BIOMED2 TRB-A/B primer pools were used in multiplex TRB PCR. TCRdb independently ran MiXCR on the multiplex PCR reads; one entry per CDR3 protein. The table records several thousand distinct CDR3 sequences, roughly 23% of them present only once. TRB was amplified from around 250-460 ng of blood genomic DNA. About this clonotype: Its antigen remains unknown.

Study-wide findings and caveats: There were 2,331 TCR clusters exclusive to the recovered cohort, approximately 34 with low generation probability.

The germline V and J ends were trimmed by 6 bases and 5 bases, with 13 bases remaining between them. CDR3 length: 12 residues. The germline V gene encodes CDR1 DFQATT and CDR2 SNEGSKA (reference sequence). Sequencing used blood. The genes are TRBV20-1 and TRBJ2-5, with D perhaps TRBD2 (5 bases). This TCR was recovered from a human donor with active COVID-19. The CDR3 reads CSAPRETETQYF. In nucleotides, the CDR3 is TGCAGTGCCCCAAGGGAGACCGAGACCCAGTACTTC.